The clone carrying this T cell receptor beta chain was observed a few times. Antigen specificity is unknown. V lost 5 bases, J lost 0 bases, and 7 bases lay in between. This CDR3 has 13 residues. This entry comes from a study of T cell repertoires in cytomegalovirus infection. TCRdb itself ran the reads through MiXCR, one entry per CDR3 protein. The sample lists about 830,000 distinct CDR3 sequences, roughly 33% seen once, with roughly 12% in the top ten. V is TRBV12-3 or TRBV12-4 and J is TRBJ1-1, with D hard to call. Source: cultured CD8+ T cells from PBMCs, taken from culture after CMV antigen stimulation. This TCR was recovered from a human donor in good health (CMV status not recorded). Some clones in this sample may be carry-over from other donors' samples. Here the CDR3 DNA reads TGTGCCAGCAGTAAGGACGTGAACACTGAAGCTTTCTTT. Residues: CASSKDVNTEAFF.